Described below is a single T cell receptor (beta chain) sequence and its context. The data derive from a study of radiotherapy plus CTLA-4 blockade in lung cancer. Produced via immunoSEQ multiplex PCR; TCRdb's table is partial and in-frame only. Of about 98,000 clones listed, 82% are singletons. The specimen was peripheral blood, collected from a patient treated with radiotherapy plus ipilimumab. The sequence was collected from a human donor with non-small cell lung cancer who had a partial response to radiotherapy plus ipilimumab.

CDR3 in amino acids: CASSRDNNYGYTF. The CDR3 region has the DNA TGTGCCAGCAGTCGGGACAATAACTATGGCTACACCTTC. The genes are TRBV6-1 and TRBJ1-2; D possibly corresponds to TRBD1 (6 bases). The CDR3 totals 13 residues. Trimming shortened V by 5 bases and J by 1 base, and 8 bases separated the two germline ends. CDR1 is MNHNS, CDR2 SASEGT, per germline.